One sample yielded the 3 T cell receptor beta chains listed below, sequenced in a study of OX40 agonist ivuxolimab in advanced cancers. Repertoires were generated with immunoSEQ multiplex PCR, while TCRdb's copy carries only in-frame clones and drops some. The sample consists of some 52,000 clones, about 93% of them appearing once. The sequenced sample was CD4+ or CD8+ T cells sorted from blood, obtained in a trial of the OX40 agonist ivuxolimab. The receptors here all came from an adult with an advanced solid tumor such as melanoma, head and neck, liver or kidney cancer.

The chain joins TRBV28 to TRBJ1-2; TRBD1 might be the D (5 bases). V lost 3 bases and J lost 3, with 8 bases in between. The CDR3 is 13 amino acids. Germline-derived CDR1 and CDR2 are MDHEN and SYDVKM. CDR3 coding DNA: TGTGCCAGCAGTTTCGGCAGGGACTATGGCTACACCTTC. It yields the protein CASSFGRDYGYTF.

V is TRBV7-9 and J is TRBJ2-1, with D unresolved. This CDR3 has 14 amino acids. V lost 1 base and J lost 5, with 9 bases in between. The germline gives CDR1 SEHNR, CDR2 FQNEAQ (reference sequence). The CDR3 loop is CASSLGSPDNEQFF. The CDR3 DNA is TGTGCCAGCAGCTTAGGGAGTCCAGACAATGAGCAGTTCTTC.

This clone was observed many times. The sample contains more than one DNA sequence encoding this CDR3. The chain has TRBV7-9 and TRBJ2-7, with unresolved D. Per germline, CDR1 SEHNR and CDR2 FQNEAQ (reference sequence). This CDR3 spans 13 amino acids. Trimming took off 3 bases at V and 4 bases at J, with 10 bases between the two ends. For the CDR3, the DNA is TGTGCCAGCAGCTTGCCCGGTGGTTACGAGCAGTACTTC. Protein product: CASSLPGGYEQYF.